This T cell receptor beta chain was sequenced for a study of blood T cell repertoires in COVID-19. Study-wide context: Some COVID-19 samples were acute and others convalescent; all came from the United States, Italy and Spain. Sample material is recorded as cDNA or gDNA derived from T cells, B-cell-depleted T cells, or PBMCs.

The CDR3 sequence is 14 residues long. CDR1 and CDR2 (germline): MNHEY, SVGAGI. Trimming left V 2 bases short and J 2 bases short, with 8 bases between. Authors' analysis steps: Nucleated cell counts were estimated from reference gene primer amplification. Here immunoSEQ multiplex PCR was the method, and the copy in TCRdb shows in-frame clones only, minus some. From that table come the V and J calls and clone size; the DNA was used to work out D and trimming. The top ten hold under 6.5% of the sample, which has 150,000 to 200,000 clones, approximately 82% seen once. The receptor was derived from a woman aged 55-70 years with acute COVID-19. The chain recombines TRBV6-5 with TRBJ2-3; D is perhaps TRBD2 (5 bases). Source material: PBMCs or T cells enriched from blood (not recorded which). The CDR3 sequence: CASSYDGVTDTQYF. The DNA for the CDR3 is TGTGCCAGCAGTTACGACGGGGTCACAGATACGCAGTATTTT.